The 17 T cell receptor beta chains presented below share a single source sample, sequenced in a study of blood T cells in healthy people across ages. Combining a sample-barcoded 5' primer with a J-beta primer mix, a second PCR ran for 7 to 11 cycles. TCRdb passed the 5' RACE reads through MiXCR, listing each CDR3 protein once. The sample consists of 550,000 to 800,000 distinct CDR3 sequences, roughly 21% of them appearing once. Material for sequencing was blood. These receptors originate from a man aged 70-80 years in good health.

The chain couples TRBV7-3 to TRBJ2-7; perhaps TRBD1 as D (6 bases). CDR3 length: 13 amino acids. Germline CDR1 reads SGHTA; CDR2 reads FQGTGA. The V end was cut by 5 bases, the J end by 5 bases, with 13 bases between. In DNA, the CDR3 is TGTGCCAGCAGCACGGGACATCCCAACGAGCAGTACTTC. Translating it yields CASSTGHPNEQYF.

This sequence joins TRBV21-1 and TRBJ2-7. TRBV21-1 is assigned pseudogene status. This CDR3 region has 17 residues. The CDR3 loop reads CASSKEKARVIPYEQYF. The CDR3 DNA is TGTGCCAGCAGCAAAGAAAAGGCTCGGGTCATTCCCTACGAGCAGTACTTC.

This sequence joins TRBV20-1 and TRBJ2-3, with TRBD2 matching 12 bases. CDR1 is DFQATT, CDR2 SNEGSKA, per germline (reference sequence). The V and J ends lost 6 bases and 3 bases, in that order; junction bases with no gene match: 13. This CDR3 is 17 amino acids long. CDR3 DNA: TGCAGTGCCCCCATGGCTAGCGGGAGGGGAAGAACAGATACGCAGTATTTT. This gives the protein CSAPMASGRGRTDTQYF.

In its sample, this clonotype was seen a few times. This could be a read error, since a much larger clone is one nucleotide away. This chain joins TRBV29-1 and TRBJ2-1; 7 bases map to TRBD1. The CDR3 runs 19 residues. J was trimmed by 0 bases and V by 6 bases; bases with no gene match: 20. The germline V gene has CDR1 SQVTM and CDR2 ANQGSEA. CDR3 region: CSVRKRQGVVYVSYNEQFF. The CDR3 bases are TGCAGCGTCCGGAAGCGCCAGGGGGTTGTCTACGTCTCCTACAATGAGCAGTTCTTC.

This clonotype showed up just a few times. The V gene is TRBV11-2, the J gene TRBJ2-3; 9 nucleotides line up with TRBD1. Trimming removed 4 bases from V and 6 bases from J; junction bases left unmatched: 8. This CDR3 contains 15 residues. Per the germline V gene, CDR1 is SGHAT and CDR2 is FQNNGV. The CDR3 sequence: CASSSNRGRFDTQYF. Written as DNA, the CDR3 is TGTGCCAGCAGCTCTAACAGGGGGCGATTTGATACGCAGTATTTT.

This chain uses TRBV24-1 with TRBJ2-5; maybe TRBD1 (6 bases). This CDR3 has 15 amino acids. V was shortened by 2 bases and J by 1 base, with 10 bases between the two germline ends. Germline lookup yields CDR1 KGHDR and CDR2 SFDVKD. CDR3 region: CATSDSGHFQETQYF. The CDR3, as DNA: TGTGCCACCAGTGATTCGGGACATTTCCAAGAGACCCAGTACTTC.

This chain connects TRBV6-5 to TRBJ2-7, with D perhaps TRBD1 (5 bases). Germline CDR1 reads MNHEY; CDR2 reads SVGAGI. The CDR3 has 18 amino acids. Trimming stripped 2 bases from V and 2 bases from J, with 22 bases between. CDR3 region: CASSYPQDTGASTYEQYF. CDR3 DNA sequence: TGTGCCAGCAGTTACCCCCAGGATACAGGTGCGTCAACCTACGAGCAGTACTTC.

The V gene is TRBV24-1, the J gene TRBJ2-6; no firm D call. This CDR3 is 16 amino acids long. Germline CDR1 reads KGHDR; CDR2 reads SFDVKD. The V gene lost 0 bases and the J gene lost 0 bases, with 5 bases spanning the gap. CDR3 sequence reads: CATSDLLDSGANVLTF. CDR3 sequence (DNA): TGTGCCACCAGTGATTTGCTAGACTCTGGGGCCAACGTCCTGACTTTC.

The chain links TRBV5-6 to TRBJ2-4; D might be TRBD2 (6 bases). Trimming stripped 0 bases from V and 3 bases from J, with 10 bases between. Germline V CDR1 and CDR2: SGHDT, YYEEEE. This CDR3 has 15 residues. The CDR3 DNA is TGTGCCAGCAGCTTGGTTCCGGGGGACAAAAACATTCAGTACTTC. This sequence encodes CASSLVPGDKNIQYF.

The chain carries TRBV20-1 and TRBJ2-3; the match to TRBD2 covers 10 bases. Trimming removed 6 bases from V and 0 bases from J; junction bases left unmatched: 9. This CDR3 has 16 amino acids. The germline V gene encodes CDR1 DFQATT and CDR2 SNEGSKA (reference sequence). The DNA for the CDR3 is TGCAGTGCCACCAGGACTAGCGGAACTAGCACAGATACGCAGTATTTT. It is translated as CSATRTSGTSTDTQYF.

CDR3 amino acids: CATSRDRVDEQFF. The CDR3 DNA follows: TGTGCCACCAGCAGAGACAGGGTGGATGAGCAGTTCTTC. The chain carries TRBV15 and TRBJ2-1; a weak D match, TRBD1 (5 bases). Germline V CDR1 and CDR2: LNHNV, YYDKDF (reference sequence). The CDR3 sequence is 13 residues long. Trimming took off 0 bases at V and 8 bases at J, with 8 bases between the two ends.

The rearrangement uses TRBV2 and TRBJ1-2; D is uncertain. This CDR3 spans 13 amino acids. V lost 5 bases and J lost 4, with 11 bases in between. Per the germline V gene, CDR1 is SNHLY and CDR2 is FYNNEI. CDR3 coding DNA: TGTGCCAGCAGTCCAGAGGGCAGCTATGGCTACACCTTC. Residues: CASSPEGSYGYTF.

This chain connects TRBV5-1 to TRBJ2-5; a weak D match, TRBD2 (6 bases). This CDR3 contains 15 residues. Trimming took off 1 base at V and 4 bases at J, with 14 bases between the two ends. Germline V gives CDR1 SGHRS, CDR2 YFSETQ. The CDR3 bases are TGCGCCAGCAGCTTGACTCTAGCGACCATAGAGACCCAGTACTTC. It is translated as CASSLTLATIETQYF.

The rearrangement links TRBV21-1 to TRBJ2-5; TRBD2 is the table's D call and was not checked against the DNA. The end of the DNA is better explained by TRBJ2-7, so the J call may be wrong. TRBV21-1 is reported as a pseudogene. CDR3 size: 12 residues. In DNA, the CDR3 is TGTGCCAGCAAGACTAGGAATTACGAGCAGTACTTC. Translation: CASKTRNYEQYF.

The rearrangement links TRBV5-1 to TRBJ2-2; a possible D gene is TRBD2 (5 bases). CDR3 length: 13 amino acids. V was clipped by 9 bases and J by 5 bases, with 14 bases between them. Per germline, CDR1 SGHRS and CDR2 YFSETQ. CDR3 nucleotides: TGCGCCACCAAACCCTCGGGGACCGGGGAGCTGTTTTTT. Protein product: CATKPSGTGELFF.

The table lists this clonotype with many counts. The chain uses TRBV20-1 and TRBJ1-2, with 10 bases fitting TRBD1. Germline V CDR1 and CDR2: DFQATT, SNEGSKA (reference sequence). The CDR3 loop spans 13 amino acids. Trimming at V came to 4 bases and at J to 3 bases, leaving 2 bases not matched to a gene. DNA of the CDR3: TGCAGTGCTACCGGGACAGGGGACTATGGCTACACCTTC. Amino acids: CSATGTGDYGYTF.

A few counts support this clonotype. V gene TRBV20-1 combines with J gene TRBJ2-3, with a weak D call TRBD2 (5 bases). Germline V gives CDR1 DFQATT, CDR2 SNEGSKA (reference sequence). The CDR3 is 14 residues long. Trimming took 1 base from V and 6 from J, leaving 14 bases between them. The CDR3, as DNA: TGCAGTGCTAGAGGACTCAAGGGCGGGGATACGCAGTATTTT. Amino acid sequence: CSARGLKGGDTQYF.